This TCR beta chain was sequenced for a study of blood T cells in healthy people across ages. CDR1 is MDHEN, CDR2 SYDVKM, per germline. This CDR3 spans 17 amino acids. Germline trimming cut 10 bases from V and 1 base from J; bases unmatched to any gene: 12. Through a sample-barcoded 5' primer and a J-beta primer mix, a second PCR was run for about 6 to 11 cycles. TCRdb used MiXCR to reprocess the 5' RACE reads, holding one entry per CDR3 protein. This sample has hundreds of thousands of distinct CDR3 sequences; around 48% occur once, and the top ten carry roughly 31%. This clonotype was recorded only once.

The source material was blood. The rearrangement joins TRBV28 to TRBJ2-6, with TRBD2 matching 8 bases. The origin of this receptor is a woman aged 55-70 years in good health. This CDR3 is CANISVSGKSGANVLTF. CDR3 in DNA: TGTGCCAACATCTCGGTTAGCGGGAAGTCTGGGGCCAACGTCCTGACTTTC.